Each of the 25 T cell receptor beta chains below was sequenced from the same sample in a study of blood T cell repertoires in COVID-19. The data were produced by immunoSEQ multiplex PCR, yet TCRdb's version contains in-frame clones alone and is incomplete. The data show 95,000 to 150,000 clones, with about 74% seen just once and approximately 7.9% held by the top ten. The source material was peripheral blood. The origin of the receptors is a human donor in a cohort sampled during active COVID-19.

The chain recombines TRBV28 with TRBJ1-1, with D perhaps matching TRBD1 (5 bases). Germline V CDR1 and CDR2: MDHEN, SYDVKM. V lost 8 bases to trimming and J lost 3 bases, with 13 bases between them. This CDR3 has 13 amino acids. The CDR3 sequence is CASQARADTEAFF. In DNA form, the CDR3 reads TGTGCCAGCCAGGCCAGGGCGGACACTGAAGCTTTCTTT.

V gene TRBV11-3 combines with J gene TRBJ2-6; D ambiguous. The ends were cut back, 1 base at V and 0 bases at J, with 4 bases in the middle. Germline V gives CDR1 SGHNT, CDR2 YENEEA. The CDR3 extends over 15 amino acids. CDR3 in DNA: TGTGCCAGCAGCTTAGGGAGCTCTGGGGCCAACGTCCTGACTTTC. Its protein product is CASSLGSSGANVLTF.

The rearrangement uses TRBV27 and TRBJ1-1; D ambiguous. The CDR3 spans 13 residues. The germline CDR1 and CDR2 sequences are MNHEY and SMNVEV (reference sequence). The V end lost 3 bases, the J end lost 3 bases, and 8 bases lay between the germline ends. CDR3 residues: CASSFSRDTEAFF. In DNA form, the CDR3 reads TGTGCCAGCAGTTTCTCTCGGGACACTGAAGCTTTCTTT.

The genes are TRBV10-3 and TRBJ2-7, with 13 bases aligning to TRBD2. The CDR3 spans 16 residues. Germline V gene sequence: CDR1 ENHRY, CDR2 SYGVKD. V lost 3 bases to trimming and J lost 5 bases; unmatched junction nucleotides: 7. The CDR3 sequence is CAISERTSGRDHEQYF. For the CDR3, the DNA is TGTGCCATCAGTGAAAGGACTAGCGGGAGAGACCACGAGCAGTACTTC.

The rearrangement uses TRBV28 and TRBJ1-4; TRBD1 matches at 7 bases. The J segment lost 7 bases and the V segment lost 2 bases, leaving 7 bases of the junction unmatched. The CDR3 sequence is 15 residues long. Germline assignment: CDR1 MDHEN and CDR2 SYDVKM. The CDR3 loop reads CASSLRTGGIEKLFF. The CDR3 DNA reads TGTGCCAGCAGTTTAAGGACAGGAGGAATTGAAAAACTGTTTTTT.

The chain employs TRBV5-6 and TRBJ2-7; 14 nucleotides match TRBD2. The trim removed 4 bases at V and 7 bases at J, leaving 7 bases unmatched. Germline V lookup: CDR1 SGHDT, CDR2 YYEEEE. The CDR3 covers 15 residues. In DNA form, the CDR3 reads TGTGCCAGCAGCCCGGGACTAGCGGGAGTGGGAGAGCAGTACTTC. Translated, it gives CASSPGLAGVGEQYF. Combining the CDR3 with reference TRBV5-6 and TRBJ2-7 gives the whole variable domain DAGVTQSPTHLIKTRGQQVTLRCSPKSGHDTVSWYQQALGQGPQFIFQYYEEEERQRGNFPDRFSGHQFPNYSSELNVNALLLGDSALYLCASSPGLAGVGEQYFGPGTRLTVT.

The V gene is TRBV7-8, the J gene TRBJ2-5, with 9 positions matching TRBD2. The CDR3 is made up of 16 amino acids. V shed 5 bases, J shed 4 bases, and the junction held 11 bases outside the gene matches. Germline V gene lookup returns CDR1 SGHVS and CDR2 FQNEAQ. CDR3 DNA: TGTGCCAGCAGCATTAGGACTAGCGTTGAGGGAGAGACCCAGTACTTC. As protein: CASSIRTSVEGETQYF.

This clone came up a few times. The CDR3 DNA is TGTGCCAGCAGCATTAGCGGGGGATCCTACGAGCAGTACTTC. Encoded protein: CASSISGGSYEQYF. V usage is TRBV7-6 and J usage is TRBJ2-7; 9 bases map to TRBD2. After removal of 5 bases from V and 1 base from J, the junction contained 3 bases not matched to a gene. The CDR3 runs 14 residues. Germline V gene sequence: CDR1 SGHVS, CDR2 FNYEAQ.

The J gene is TRBJ1-5, the V gene TRBV2; perhaps TRBD1 as D (5 bases). The CDR3 is 15 residues long. Trimming took 0 bases from V and 1 from J, leaving 7 bases between them. Germline-derived CDR1 and CDR2 are SNHLY and FYNNEI. In nucleotides, the CDR3 is TGTGCCAGCAGTGAAGCGGGGCAGAGCAATCAGCCCCAGCATTTT. It encodes CASSEAGQSNQPQHF.

The gene calls are TRBV9 and TRBJ2-2; 10 nucleotides line up with TRBD2. Germline V gene data show CDR1 as SGDLS and CDR2 as YYNGEE. The CDR3 consists of 16 residues. J lost 3 bases, V lost 3 bases, and 5 bases had no gene match. The CDR3 DNA reads TGTGCCAGCAGCGGCAGCGGGGGGGTGGACACCGGGGAGCTGTTTTTT. The encoded protein is CASSGSGGVDTGELFF.

The gene calls are TRBV4-2 and TRBJ1-2; no clear D. With 1 base removed from V and 2 bases from J, the gap between germline ends came to 11 bases. The CDR3 runs 15 residues. Per the germline V gene, CDR1 is LGHNA and CDR2 is YNFKEQ. The CDR3 DNA is TGTGCCAGCAGCCAAGCGGGGTCCCTGAACTATGGCTACACCTTC. Translation gives CASSQAGSLNYGYTF.

J is TRBJ2-7 and V is TRBV5-6; D not resolved. The CDR3 loop spans 15 amino acids. V was shortened by 0 bases and J by 2 bases, with 12 bases between the two germline ends. Germline loops: CDR1 SGHDT, CDR2 YYEEEE. The CDR3 coding sequence is TGTGCCAGCAGCTTGGTAGGCCTAGAGGCCTACGAGCAGTACTTC. Its translation: CASSLVGLEAYEQYF.

In its sample, this clone was seen a few times. The chain has TRBV5-1 and TRBJ2-5; D perhaps matches TRBD2 (5 bases). The germline CDR1 and CDR2 sequences are SGHRS and YFSETQ. The V and J ends lost 1 base and 4 bases respectively, with 8 bases between them. This CDR3 is built from 13 residues. CDR3 DNA sequence: TGCGCCAGCAGCTTGATGGCGGGAGAGACCCAGTACTTC. It codes for CASSLMAGETQYF.

The chain recombines TRBV6-5 with TRBJ2-3; a weak D match, TRBD2 (7 bases). CDR1 and CDR2 (germline): MNHEY, SVGAGI. Trimming removed 0 bases at V and 4 bases at J, with 14 bases between. The CDR3 is 16 residues long. CDR3 nucleotide sequence: TGTGCCAGCAGTTACTCTGGAGGGGGGGTCCCAGATACGCAGTATTTT. Translation: CASSYSGGGVPDTQYF.

The chain joins TRBV19 to TRBJ2-2; TRBD2 aligns across 8 bases. There are 14 residues in the CDR3. Germline CDR1 LNHDA, CDR2 SQIVND (reference sequence). V gave up 5 bases and J gave up 8 bases; unmatched junction bases: 7. CDR3 loop: CASSLGLARGELFF. The CDR3 region has the DNA TGTGCCAGTAGTCTAGGACTAGCCAGGGGGGAGCTGTTTTTT.

The V and J genes are TRBV6-5 and TRBJ2-7; D is possibly TRBD2 (5 bases). Trimming pared 4 bases from V and 3 bases from J, leaving 13 bases between. CDR1 and CDR2 from the germline V gene are MNHEY and SVGAGI. This CDR3 is built from 14 residues. CDR3 bases: TGTGCCAGCAGTTCCGGGGAAAGTTTCTACGAGCAGTACTTC. Protein sequence: CASSSGESFYEQYF.

The chain uses TRBV19 and TRBJ1-2; 7 bases are a match to TRBD1. The germline CDR1 and CDR2 sequences are LNHDA and SQIVND (reference sequence). The CDR3 covers 12 residues. V shed 8 bases, J shed 2 bases, and the junction held 2 bases outside the gene matches. The CDR3 DNA reads TGTGCCAGTGCACAGGGGAACTATGGCTACACCTTC. Translation: CASAQGNYGYTF.

This clone was detected only a few times. This rearrangement joins TRBV7-6 to TRBJ1-5; 12 bases align to TRBD1. Trimming removed 4 bases from V and 5 bases from J; junction bases left unmatched: 9. This CDR3 comprises 17 residues. Germline V CDR1 and CDR2: SGHVS, FNYEAQ. CDR3: CASSSGTGGPSDQPQHF. The DNA of the CDR3 is TGTGCCAGCAGCTCCGGGACAGGGGGCCCGAGTGATCAGCCCCAGCATTTT.

A few counts support this clone. The chain combines TRBV18 with TRBJ2-7; 9 nucleotides align to TRBD1. This CDR3 comprises 14 residues. V shed 3 bases and J 2 bases; nucleotides not matched to a gene: 2. CDR1 is KGHSH, CDR2 LQKENI, per germline. The CDR3 DNA follows: TGTGCCAGCTCACCGGACAGGGGAACCTACGAGCAGTACTTC. Protein product: CASSPDRGTYEQYF.

This clone was counted between two and nine times. This CDR3 reads CASGWTGLSGGYTF. The CDR3 bases are TGTGCCAGCGGATGGACAGGGCTATCGGGGGGCTACACCTTC. This chain uses TRBV27 with TRBJ1-2; 8 bases align to TRBD1. V lost 8 bases and J lost 8; bases outside the gene matches: 13. The CDR3 runs to 14 residues. Germline V lookup: CDR1 MNHEY, CDR2 SMNVEV (reference sequence).

The rearrangement uses TRBV24-1 and TRBJ1-5; the D gene is possibly TRBD1 (6 bases). CDR3 length: 16 amino acids. CDR1 and CDR2 from the germline V gene are KGHDR and SFDVKD. V dropped 6 bases and J dropped 6 bases, with 20 bases sitting between them. In DNA, the CDR3 is TGTGCCACCAGTCCCCGGGACACCCAAATAGGTCAGCCCCAGCATTTT. It yields the protein CATSPRDTQIGQPQHF.

V is TRBV14 and J is TRBJ2-7, with 11 bases lining up with TRBD2. Trimming took 2 bases from V and 3 from J; bases not matched to a gene: 3. This CDR3 contains 15 residues. From germline, CDR1 is SGHDN and CDR2 FVKESK. This chain's CDR3 is CASSQRLAGLYEQYF. As DNA, the CDR3 is TGTGCCAGCAGCCAACGACTAGCGGGGCTCTACGAGCAGTACTTC.

In its sample, this clone was seen a few times. This chain uses TRBV7-2 with TRBJ2-7; D possibly corresponds to TRBD1 (5 bases). The CDR3 runs to 14 residues. V dropped 5 bases and J dropped 4 bases, with 15 bases sitting between them. Germline V CDR1 and CDR2: SGHTA, FQGNSA. The CDR3 coding sequence is TGTGCCAGCAGCGAAAGCAGGGTTCGGTACGAGCAGTACTTC. Its translation is CASSESRVRYEQYF.

The chain links TRBV5-1 to TRBJ2-6, with 7 bases lining up with TRBD1. After removal of 2 bases from V and 2 bases from J, the junction contained 1 base not matched to a gene. The CDR3 contains 15 residues. Germline V CDR1 and CDR2: SGHRS, YFSETQ. CDR3 coding DNA: TGCGCCAGCAGCTTCACAGGGGCTGGGGCCAACGTCCTGACTTTC. Its protein is CASSFTGAGANVLTF. The variable domain in full, with the rest retrieved from reference TRBV5-1 and TRBJ2-6, is KAGVTQTPRYLIKTRGQQVTLSCSPISGHRSVSWYQQTPGQGLQFLFEYFSETQRNKGNFPGRFSGRQFSNSRSEMNVSTLELGDSALYLCASSFTGAGANVLTFGAGSRLTVL.

The table lists this clone with a count of one. The chain combines TRBV6-5 with TRBJ2-7; 9 bases fit TRBD1. From germline, CDR1 is MNHEY and CDR2 SVGAGI. V was pared by 0 bases and J by 2 bases, with 5 bases of the junction left unmatched. CDR3 length: 16 amino acids. The CDR3 loop is CASSYSQTGGAYEQYF. The CDR3 coding sequence is TGTGCCAGCAGTTACTCTCAGACAGGGGGTGCCTACGAGCAGTACTTC.